These 5 T cell receptor beta chains share one sample of origin, sequenced in a study of shared clonotypes between healthy human individuals. It was CD45RO-negative cells, positively selected for CCR7, that made up naive CD8 cells, with terminally differentiated effector memory CD45RA+ cells excluded. The method was immunoSEQ multiplex PCR; TCRdb's version includes in-frame clones alone and lacks a portion of them. The sample includes millions of clones, about 95% seen only once; the top ten take 0.85% to 1.3%. Specimen: naive CD8+ T cells sorted from blood. These receptors came from a man younger than 35 in good health.

The V and J genes are TRBV6-9 and TRBJ1-6; 7 bases match TRBD1. Germline CDR1 is MNHGY and CDR2 is SVAAGI. The V gene end was trimmed by 10 bases and the J gene end by 1 base; junction bases not matched to a gene: 1. This CDR3 contains 13 residues. This chain's CDR3 is CANRGSYNSPLHF. The CDR3 DNA is TGTGCCAACAGGGGTTCCTATAATTCACCCCTCCACTTT.

Turning to this clone: The sample carries other DNA sequences with the same CDR3. J is TRBJ2-5 and V is TRBV19, with TRBD2 as a possible D gene (5 bases). Trimming removed 6 bases from V and 2 bases from J, with 10 bases in between. Germline assignment: CDR1 LNHDA and CDR2 SQIVND (reference sequence). This CDR3 comprises 13 residues. Here the CDR3 reads CASSWTGQETQYF. CDR3 bases: TGTGCCAGTAGCTGGACGGGACAAGAGACCCAGTACTTC.

This chain uses TRBV9 with TRBJ2-1; 12 bases map to TRBD2. Germline V gene sequence: CDR1 SGDLS, CDR2 YYNGEE. J was trimmed by 9 bases and V by 4 bases; bases with no gene match: 8. This CDR3 is built from 15 residues. The CDR3 bases are TGTGCCAGCAGCCCTCTAGCGGGGGGGCTGGGTGAGCAGTTCTTC. Its protein product is CASSPLAGGLGEQFF.

The CDR3 sequence: CASSYEGSTEAFF. Here the CDR3 DNA reads TGTGCCAGCAGTTACGAGGGTAGCACTGAAGCTTTCTTT. J is TRBJ1-1 and V is TRBV6-6; no definite D call. Germline V gene data show CDR1 as MNHNY and CDR2 as SVGAGI (reference sequence). The CDR3 totals 13 residues. V was cut by 2 bases and J by 4 bases, with 8 bases left in between.

This chain uses TRBV4-2 with TRBJ1-4; D remains ambiguous. Germline loops: CDR1 LGHNA, CDR2 YNFKEQ. The V and J ends lost 1 base and 8 bases respectively, with 23 bases between them. This CDR3 is built from 18 residues. CDR3 region: CASSQVRADSSLEEKLFF. In nucleotides, the CDR3 is TGTGCCAGCAGCCAAGTTAGGGCCGATTCCTCTCTCGAGGAAAAACTGTTTTTT.